A single sample is the source of the 21 T cell receptor beta chains below, sequenced in a study of cytomegalovirus exposure and HLA in healthy donors. This PCR relied on a set of 60 Vbeta primers and 13 Jbeta primers. Libraries were prepared by immunoSEQ multiplex PCR; TCRdb keeps only in-frame clonotypes and omits some of them. The repertoire has about 120,000 clones, over 15% of them found once; the top ten carry 1.5% to 2%. The sequenced sample was PBMCs. Every receptor here comes from a woman between 18 and 30 years old in good health and CMV-seronegative.

This rearrangement joins TRBV6-1 to TRBJ1-5, with D possibly matching TRBD1 (5 bases). The CDR3 spans 13 residues. V lost 7 bases, J lost 5 bases, and 12 bases lay in between. Per the germline V gene, CDR1 is MNHNS and CDR2 is SASEGT. The CDR3, as DNA: TGTGCCAGCACGTCGCAGGGCCATCAGCCCCAGCATTTT. Its protein product is CASTSQGHQPQHF.

There are a few counts of this clone. This chain uses TRBV7-3 with TRBJ1-2; perhaps TRBD1 as D (5 bases). Germline CDR1 and CDR2: SGHTA and FQGTGA. The CDR3 spans 15 residues. The V gene lost 2 bases and the J gene lost 0 bases, with 10 bases spanning the gap. The CDR3 protein is CASSLGPGANYGYTF. CDR3 DNA: TGTGCCAGCAGCTTAGGGCCGGGGGCTAACTATGGCTACACCTTC.

The chain joins TRBV19 to TRBJ1-5, with D maybe TRBD1 (5 bases). Trimming stripped 5 bases from V and 2 bases from J, with 16 bases between. CDR1 and CDR2 (germline): LNHDA, SQIVND (reference sequence). The CDR3 consists of 16 residues. CDR3 sequence reads: CASSPIGSGGNQPQHF. In DNA, the CDR3 is TGTGCCAGTAGTCCCATAGGATCGGGGGGCAATCAGCCCCAGCATTTT.

This clone showed up just a few times. The rearrangement uses TRBV10-3 and TRBJ2-2, with TRBD2 matching 11 bases. Looked up from germline, CDR1 is ENHRY and CDR2 is SYGVKD. The CDR3 has 16 residues. Trimming removed 2 bases from V and 7 bases from J; junction bases left unmatched: 6. The CDR3 DNA reads as TGTGCCATCAGTGAGCTTAGCGGGGGGGCTTTCGGGGAGCTGTTTTTT. It translates to CAISELSGGAFGELFF.

This clone was recorded a few times. This chain connects TRBV9 to TRBJ1-1; 7 bases fit TRBD1. The CDR3 consists of 14 residues. J gave up 1 base and V 4 bases, and 4 bases lay outside the gene matches. Germline CDR1 is SGDLS and CDR2 is YYNGEE. CDR3 amino acids: CASSFGTANTEAFF. In nucleotides, the CDR3 is TGTGCCAGCAGCTTCGGGACAGCGAACACTGAAGCTTTCTTT. The full variable domain, its missing parts supplied by reference TRBV9 and TRBJ1-1, is DSGVTQTPKHLITATGQRVTLRCSPRSGDLSVYWYQQSLDQGLQFLIQYYNGEERAKGNILERFSAQQFPDLHSELNLSSLELGDSALYFCASSFGTANTEAFFGQGTRLTVV.

This chain uses TRBV19 with TRBJ2-1; 12 nucleotides agree with TRBD1. Germline loops: CDR1 LNHDA, CDR2 SQIVND (reference sequence). The CDR3 runs to 16 residues. J lost 3 bases, V lost 5 bases, and 5 bases had no gene match. CDR3 amino acids: CASSWRDRGLYNEQFF. The CDR3, as DNA: TGTGCCAGTAGTTGGAGGGACAGGGGGCTCTACAATGAGCAGTTCTTC.

V is TRBV18 and J is TRBJ2-7, with 9 bases that match TRBD1. With V trimmed by 8 bases and J by 6 bases, 11 bases remained unmatched. There are 14 residues in the CDR3. CDR1 and CDR2 (germline): KGHSH, LQKENI. The CDR3 DNA reads TGTGCCAGCCGTCACAGGGGACAGGGCCTCGAGCAGTACTTC. Its translation is CASRHRGQGLEQYF.

This chain uses TRBV10-3 with TRBJ2-1; 7 positions match TRBD2. Germline V gene sequence: CDR1 ENHRY, CDR2 SYGVKD. The J segment lost 4 bases and the V segment lost 3 bases, leaving 3 bases of the junction unmatched. The length of the CDR3 is 14 residues. The CDR3 DNA sequence: TGTGCCATCAGTGATCAGCGGGGTTACAATGAGCAGTTCTTC. This translates into CAISDQRGYNEQFF.

This clone was found a few times. The rearrangement joins TRBV5-1 to TRBJ2-3; a possible D gene is TRBD2 (6 bases). Germline V lookup: CDR1 SGHRS, CDR2 YFSETQ. Trimming took off 0 bases at V and 0 bases at J, with 11 bases between the two ends. The CDR3 runs 16 residues. CDR3 region: CASSLEASVSTDTQYF. The CDR3 DNA sequence: TGCGCCAGCAGCTTGGAGGCTAGCGTTAGCACAGATACGCAGTATTTT.

The chain uses TRBV19 and TRBJ1-3; tentative D call: TRBD1 (5 bases). The CDR3 covers 17 residues. Deletions cut 5 bases from V and 0 bases from J, with 17 bases between. Germline V gene data show CDR1 as LNHDA and CDR2 as SQIVND (reference sequence). DNA of the CDR3: TGTGCCAGTAGTCCGGACCGGACAACCTACTCTGGAAACACCATATATTTT. Translated, it gives CASSPDRTTYSGNTIYF.

The rearrangement uses TRBV14 and TRBJ1-2, with TRBD1 as a possible D gene (6 bases). Germline V lookup: CDR1 SGHDN, CDR2 FVKESK. This CDR3 is built from 14 residues. V gave up 0 bases and J gave up 8 bases, with 13 bases separating them. The chain's CDR3 is CASSQDPGVSGYTF. CDR3 nucleotides: TGTGCCAGCAGCCAAGATCCAGGGGTGAGCGGCTACACCTTC.

This clone was detected only a few times. The chain is built from TRBV4-3 and TRBJ2-5; tentatively, D is TRBD2 (6 bases). Per germline, CDR1 LGHNA and CDR2 YSLEER. This CDR3 spans 17 amino acids. V lost 0 bases to trimming and J lost 5 bases, with 19 bases between them. Written as DNA, the CDR3 is TGCGCCAGCAGCCAAGATAGAGAAGCGGGTGGAGGCGAGACCCAGTACTTC. Translated, it gives CASSQDREAGGGETQYF.

This chain connects TRBV6-1 to TRBJ2-5; possibly TRBD2 for D (6 bases). Germline V gene data show CDR1 as MNHNS and CDR2 as SASEGT. The CDR3 length is 13 residues. With 5 bases removed from V and 5 bases from J, the gap between germline ends came to 12 bases. The CDR3 is CASSSRGRETQYF. CDR3 coding DNA: TGTGCCAGCAGTTCCCGAGGGAGGGAGACCCAGTACTTC.

The chain has TRBV15 and TRBJ2-3; 9 positions match TRBD2. The germline V gene has CDR1 LNHNV and CDR2 YYDKDF (reference sequence). V lost 3 bases to trimming and J lost 4 bases; unmatched junction nucleotides: 8. The CDR3 extends over 16 amino acids. CDR3 DNA: TGTGCCACCAGCAGGGATATAGCGGGAGTGGCAGATACGCAGTATTTT. It specifies CATSRDIAGVADTQYF.

This clone occurred a few times. In DNA, the CDR3 is TGTGCCAGTAGTATAGATGCGGGGAATAGCAATCAGCCCCAGCATTTT. It yields the protein CASSIDAGNSNQPQHF. The chain recombines TRBV19 with TRBJ1-5; D is ambiguous. Deletions cut 0 bases from V and 0 bases from J, with 9 bases between. Germline V gives CDR1 LNHDA, CDR2 SQIVND (reference sequence). This CDR3 has 16 residues. The variable domain in full, completed from reference TRBV19 and TRBJ1-5, reads DGGITQSPKYLFRKEGQNVTLSCEQNLNHDAMYWYRQDPGQGLRLIYYSQIVNDFQKGDIAEGYSVSREKKESFPLTVTSAQKNPTAFYLCASSIDAGNSNQPQHFGDGTRLSIL.

This clone was seen a few times. The chain has TRBV5-6 and TRBJ1-4, with TRBD1 matching 9 bases. J gave up 5 bases and V 7 bases, and 3 bases lay outside the gene matches. The CDR3 runs to 13 residues. Germline V gene lookup returns CDR1 SGHDT and CDR2 YYEEEE. In DNA, the CDR3 is TGTGCCAGCCGCGACAGGGGGAATGAAAAACTGTTTTTT. Protein: CASRDRGNEKLFF. The full variable domain, in which reference TRBV5-6 and TRBJ1-4 provide the parts outside the CDR3, is DAGVTQSPTHLIKTRGQQVTLRCSPKSGHDTVSWYQQALGQGPQFIFQYYEEEERQRGNFPDRFSGHQFPNYSSELNVNALLLGDSALYLCASRDRGNEKLFFGSGTQLSVL.

The chain uses TRBV7-2 and TRBJ2-3, with D maybe TRBD1 (5 bases). V shed 3 bases and J shed 1 base, with 8 bases lying between them. There are 14 residues in the CDR3. CDR1 and CDR2 (germline): SGHTA, FQGNSA. In DNA form, the CDR3 reads TGTGCCAGCAGCTTGCAAGGGGGCACAGATACGCAGTATTTT. Translating it yields CASSLQGGTDTQYF.

As to this clone: At one of its ends the junction is not consistent with the germline gene, which may arise from a read error. This chain connects TRBV7-9 to TRBJ1-3, with 7 nucleotides matching TRBD1. CDR3 length equals 15 residues. Germline-derived CDR1 and CDR2 are SEHNR and FQNEAQ (reference sequence). DNA for the CDR3: TGTGCCAGCAGCCCAACTGGGACAGCCGGAAGCACCATATATTTT. Protein: CASSPTGTAGSTIYF.

This CDR3 reads CASSSTPTQAGGNRELFF. The DNA of the CDR3 is TGTGCCAGCAGCTCCACCCCCACCCAAGCGGGAGGGAACCGGGAGCTGTTTTTT. The chain employs TRBV13 and TRBJ2-2; 10 bases line up with TRBD2. This CDR3 has 18 amino acids. J was trimmed by 9 bases and V by 4 bases; bases with no gene match: 17. From germline, CDR1 is PRHDT and CDR2 FYEKMQ (reference sequence).

This clone was found a few times. The J gene is TRBJ2-4, the V gene TRBV5-4; 8 bases line up with TRBD2. The CDR3 is 14 residues long. With V trimmed by 3 bases and J by 6 bases, 5 bases remained unmatched. CDR1 is SGHNT, CDR2 YYREEE, per germline (reference sequence). As DNA, the CDR3 is TGTGCCAGCAGCTACAAAGCGGGGGCAAACATTCAGTACTTC. This gives the protein CASSYKAGANIQYF.

This clone was seen only a few times. The genes are TRBV6-6 and TRBJ2-3; 9 bases match TRBD1. CDR3 length equals 13 residues. Trimming removed 7 bases from V and 5 bases from J; junction bases left unmatched: 4. Germline V lookup: CDR1 MNHNY, CDR2 SVGAGI (reference sequence). CDR3 DNA: TGTGCCAGCACCGGACAGGGGCAAGATACGCAGTATTTT. Translated: CASTGQGQDTQYF.